This TCR beta chain was captured by sequencing in a study of T cell changes during pregnancy in multiple sclerosis. This CDR3 has 15 amino acids. With V trimmed by 4 bases and J by 7 bases, 8 bases remained unmatched. CDR1 LNHDA and CDR2 SQIVND come from the germline V gene (reference sequence). TCRdb's copy holds only in-frame clones and misses some; the assay was immunoSEQ multiplex PCR. The data show about 98,000 clones, with 92% seen just once and around 2.1% held by the top ten. This TCR was sampled from a female donor in good health, enrolled as a control in a pregnancy study. The chain employs TRBV19 and TRBJ2-2; 8 bases line up with TRBD1. The sample here was peripheral blood, taken after pregnancy. The CDR3 sequence is CASSTGQGWVGELFF. The CDR3 DNA reads TGTGCCAGTAGTACCGGACAGGGTTGGGTCGGGGAGCTGTTTTTT.